The entry that follows covers one TCR beta chain sequence. Its antigen is undetermined. MiXCR, applied by TCRdb to the 5' RACE reads, yields one record per CDR3 protein. The sample records about 220,000 distinct CDR3 sequences, around 8.1% being singletons. Every one of the donors was a healthy Caucasian. These data come from a study of identical twins. Broader study findings: The study drew conclusions from cross-sectional statistical analysis, not from following the same donors. Abundant beta clonotypes from cord blood bore fewer insertions; memory repertoires lacked this pattern.

With V trimmed by 2 bases and J by 1 base, 4 bases remained unmatched. CDR3 size: 14 residues. Germline V gene sequence: CDR1 DFQATT, CDR2 SNEGSKA (reference sequence). Another study also made use of these data, one on yellow fever vaccine responses in identical twins.

The sample taken for sequencing was memory (CD45RO+) T cells sorted from blood. The receptor was derived from a woman aged 18-29 years in good health. This chain uses TRBV20-1 with TRBJ1-1; 7 bases fit TRBD1. Here the CDR3 reads CSARKGQWNTEAFF. In nucleotides, the CDR3 is TGCAGTGCTAGAAAGGGACAGTGGAACACTGAAGCTTTCTTT.